These 8 T cell receptor beta chains were all obtained from the same sample, sequenced in a study of T cell repertoires in aging, cancer and after chemotherapy. The template was genomic DNA from peripheral blood, not RNA. A mixed TRB-A/B primer pool amplified rearranged TRB by multiplex touch-down PCR. TCRdb re-derived calls from the multiplex PCR reads in MiXCR, one entry per CDR3 protein. Among roughly 840 distinct CDR3 sequences, about 25% were seen once, and the ten largest hold around 40%. Sequenced material: blood. These receptors were obtained from a human donor with a blood cancer.

This clonotype appeared a few times. The chain combines TRBV20-1 with TRBJ2-3; 15 nucleotides match TRBD2. This CDR3 is built from 19 residues. J was trimmed by 0 bases and V by 1 base; bases with no gene match: 8. Germline lookup yields CDR1 DFQATT and CDR2 SNEGSKA (reference sequence). In DNA, the CDR3 is TGCAGTGCTAGAGGAGGACTAGCGGGAGGGACGACTAGCACAGATACGCAGTATTTT. This gives the protein CSARGGLAGGTTSTDTQYF.

The chain uses TRBV28 and TRBJ2-3; the D gene could be TRBD1 or TRBD2 (6 bases each). The CDR3 is made up of 14 amino acids. Looked up from germline, CDR1 is MDHEN and CDR2 is SYDVKM. Trimming took off 1 base at V and 6 bases at J, with 11 bases between the two ends. CDR3 sequence: CASSLSGARDTQYF. The CDR3 DNA sequence: TGTGCCAGCAGTTTATCGGGGGCGAGGGATACGCAGTATTTT.

By proportion, this clonotype is medium-sized. The chain combines TRBV7-9 with TRBJ2-3; D might be TRBD2 (6 bases). The CDR3 length is 14 residues. Germline CDR1 SEHNR, CDR2 FQNEAQ (reference sequence). The V end lost 5 bases, the J end lost 5 bases, and 14 bases lay between the germline ends. The CDR3 bases are TGTGCCAGCAGCGGGGGGAGATCGGGAGATACGCAGTATTTT. This gives the protein CASSGGRSGDTQYF.

The chain combines TRBV11-2 with TRBJ1-1; the D is unclear. The ends were cut back, 7 bases at V and 5 bases at J, with 14 bases in the middle. The germline gives CDR1 SGHAT, CDR2 FQNNGV. This CDR3 is built from 13 residues. CDR3: CASTPLIGTEAFF. CDR3 nucleotide sequence: TGTGCCAGCACCCCCCTCATTGGGACTGAAGCTTTCTTT.

This clonotype is categorized as large. CDR3 residues: CASSLMGGPGELFF. CDR3 nucleotides: TGTGCCAGCAGCTTAATGGGGGGACCCGGGGAGCTGTTTTTT. The rearrangement uses TRBV7-2 and TRBJ2-2; tentatively, D is TRBD2 (6 bases). V lost 2 bases and J 6 bases, leaving 10 bases between the germline ends. The CDR3 contains 14 residues. Germline values: CDR1 SGHTA, CDR2 FQGNSA.

This chain joins TRBV9 and TRBJ2-2; perhaps TRBD2 as D (5 bases). Trimming cost V 0 bases and J 2 bases, with 8 bases left between them. The CDR3 contains 15 residues. Germline V gives CDR1 SGDLS, CDR2 YYNGEE. CDR3 DNA: TGTGCCAGCAGCGTAGGAGCGGAAAACACCGGGGAGCTGTTTTTT. This encodes CASSVGAENTGELFF.

This clonotype is large (0.1 to 1%) by share. The chain has TRBV19 and TRBJ2-1, with 13 bases matching TRBD2. Germline trimming cut 7 bases from V and 10 bases from J; bases unmatched to any gene: 7. The CDR3 is 14 amino acids. Germline CDR1 LNHDA, CDR2 SQIVND (reference sequence). CDR3 residues: CASTLAGGLGEQFF. DNA of the CDR3: TGTGCCAGTACACTAGCGGGAGGGCTAGGAGAGCAGTTCTTC.

This clonotype is deemed medium-sized (0.01 to 0.1%). V and J are TRBV19 and TRBJ1-2; the D is unclear. V shed 4 bases and J shed 3 bases, with 12 bases lying between them. In germline, CDR1 is LNHDA, CDR2 SQIVND (reference sequence). The CDR3 has 14 amino acids. The CDR3 is CASSSAASYYGYTF. The CDR3 DNA sequence: TGTGCCAGTAGTAGCGCAGCATCCTACTATGGCTACACCTTC.